This TCR beta chain was recorded in a study of cytomegalovirus exposure and HLA in healthy donors. CDR3 length: 15 residues. Germline-derived CDR1 and CDR2 are PRHDT and FYEKMQ (reference sequence). The trim removed 4 bases at V and 0 bases at J, leaving 6 bases unmatched. To note about this clone: Antigen: not known.

PCR primers comprised 60 Vbeta and 13 Jbeta primers. Produced via immunoSEQ multiplex PCR; TCRdb's table is partial and in-frame only. Of some 180,000 clones listed, over 65% are singletons. Study-level results: It was confirmed in vitro that three of the CMV-associated chains were specific for CMV antigens.

The sample taken for sequencing was PBMCs. The TCR sequence derives from a man aged 18-30 years in good health and CMV-seronegative. The V and J genes are TRBV13 and TRBJ2-7; TRBD1 matches at 7 bases. CDR3 in DNA: TGTGCCAGCAGCTCACCGGGACAGACCTCCTACGAGCAGTACTTC. Its protein is CASSSPGQTSYEQYF.